This T cell receptor beta chain was retrieved from a study of monozygotic twins with cystic fibrosis (dated by TCRdb to about 2021). Regarding the research as a whole: Barcoded libraries were made from 2.5 to 3 micrograms of fragmented DNA using around 15 PCR cycles. To assess genetic influence on V and J gene usage, the study compared TCR beta repertoires within and across 16 monozygotic twin pairs with cystic fibrosis. Ten female and six male twin pairs, aged roughly 2.0 to 36.4 years (median roughly 9 years) and mostly children and adolescents, were included in the cohort. On the day blood was drawn, the twins' weight-for-height and FEVPerc (FEV1 disease centile) were ranked against those of the roughly 990 cohort participants. Data for three of the twin pairs had already been reported earlier in a different context.

TCR beta CDR3 regions were amplified by multiplex PCR using the immunoSEQ immune profiling system, following the manufacturer's instructions. An Illumina NextSeq system was used for sequencing. The paper's processing steps were these. The immunoSEQ Analyzer platform handled processing of the sequence data, and clonality was calculated by taking the square root of Simpson's index of productive rearrangements. V and J usage similarity was measured by Jensen-Shannon distance, and CDR3 generation probabilities were computed with OLGA. Shared CDR3 sequences were searched in the immuneACCESS database (August 2020) and in VDJdb (December 2020). The immuneACCESS repertoire file appears here via TCRdb, limited to in-frame rearrangements. These files lack a portion of the clones; in checked studies, under half of the deficit traces to unresolved V genes, and the cause of the others is not known. The DNA was the basis for D and trimming; V, J and clone size are from that table. For this sample there are 13,000 to 15,000 clones; roughly nine tenths appear just once. Less than 0.95% of the sample comes from the top ten.

Points on this clone: Its antigen is unknown. No much larger clone is present one base from it, and per-base qualities are unavailable.

Counted from cysteine to phenylalanine, this CDR3 has 15 amino acids. Just CDR3 DNA is preserved here, 45 bases in frame from base 1. V is trimmed back by 4 bases and J by 0 bases, and the junction contains 1 base that no gene match accounts for. The germline V gene encodes CDR1 LNHDA and CDR2 SQIVND (reference sequence). The twin pairs came from the European Cystic Fibrosis Twin and Sibling Study Cohort, a cohort that recruited patients from approximately 160 CF clinics across 14 European countries. Zygosity and CFTR genotype were verified in-house, with zygosity tested by multiplex PCR of nine short tandem repeat loci. Peripheral blood was sampled from each twin, and clinical parameters were recorded on the day of blood sampling. Phenol/chloroform extraction was used to isolate genomic DNA from peripheral blood cells, and the DNA was then kept in TE buffer at 4 degrees C. Study-level results and caveats: Simpson clonality was generally low (median 0.0095), suggesting a naive-dominated repertoire, with higher clonality in the most severely affected patients. V gene usage was most similar to the co-twin for 13 of 16 pairs, and J usage for 8 of 16 pairs, suggesting genetic constraints. Nucleotide-identical clonotype sharing was significantly higher within monozygotic CF twin pairs than between unrelated CF individuals (P = 0.000026, Mann-Whitney). The cohort was small, and no association was found between shared CDR3 numbers and age, concordance or disease severity.

The sample comprised blood. This chain is built from TRBV19 and TRBJ2-1, and TRBD2 matches 9 of the central bases. The sequence was obtained from a boy aged 10-17 years with cystic fibrosis. The sequenced DNA is TGTGCCAGTAGTAAGCGGGGGGTCTCCTACAATGAGCAGTTCTTC. Translated, this is CASSKRGVSYNEQFF.